This entry features one TCR beta chain sequence. The data were taken from a study of memory CD4+ T cells and cytomegalovirus serostatus. Single viable CD3+CD4+CD8-CD45RO+ cells were sorted as the memory CD4+ T cells. Generated by immunoSEQ multiplex PCR, the TCRdb table keeps only in-frame clones and is missing some. This repertoire shows around 49,000 clones, around four fifths found once; its top ten account for about 0.7%. From germline, CDR1 is SEHNR and CDR2 FQNEAQ (reference sequence). Unmatched junction bases numbered 12, after V lost 11 bases and J lost 7 bases. This CDR3 region has 14 residues.

The sample consisted of memory CD4+ T cells from blood. The chain recombines TRBV7-9 with TRBJ2-2, with 8 positions matching TRBD1. The receptor comes from an adult in good health and CMV-seronegative. CDR3 sequence (DNA): TGTGCCGGACAGGGCGGAGGGCGTGTCGGGGAGCTGTTTTTT. Translation: CAGQGGGRVGELFF.